Following are 8 T cell receptor beta chains from one sample sequenced in a study of cytomegalovirus exposure and HLA in healthy donors. PCR amplification relied on 60 Vbeta primers (plus 13 Jbeta primers). Generated by immunoSEQ multiplex PCR, the TCRdb table keeps only in-frame clones and is missing some. Recorded here are 95,000 to 150,000 clones; the top ten clones represent roughly 2.7%. The sequenced sample was PBMCs. The receptors were sampled from a man between 25 and 39 years old in good health and CMV-seronegative.

The V call is TRBV7-9, the J call TRBJ2-3, with D perhaps matching TRBD1 (5 bases). Germline V lookup: CDR1 SEHNR, CDR2 FQNEAQ (reference sequence). The ends were cut back, 0 bases at V and 4 bases at J, with 8 bases in the middle. This CDR3 spans 14 amino acids. CDR3 in DNA: TGTGCCAGCAGCTTAGCGACAGACGCAGATACGCAGTATTTT. Translated: CASSLATDADTQYF.

This chain uses TRBV7-8 with TRBJ2-1; 13 bases are a match to TRBD2. The CDR3 loop spans 15 amino acids. Trimming at V came to 4 bases and at J to 10 bases, leaving 7 bases not matched to a gene. Germline CDR1 reads SGHVS; CDR2 reads FQNEAQ. CDR3 amino acids: CASSWGTSGALEQFF. For the CDR3, the DNA is TGTGCCAGCAGCTGGGGGACTAGCGGGGCCCTCGAGCAGTTCTTC.

The rearrangement joins TRBV28 to TRBJ1-1; D gene uncertain. Trimming left V 10 bases short and J 0 bases short, with 12 bases between. CDR1 and CDR2 (germline): MDHEN, SYDVKM. The CDR3 spans 13 residues. Written as DNA, the CDR3 is TGTGCCACGTTTAGTTCCATGAACACTGAAGCTTTCTTT. Amino acids: CATFSSMNTEAFF.

The chain couples TRBV4-3 to TRBJ2-7; 8 bases are shared with TRBD1. CDR3 length: 16 residues. Trimming at V came to 0 bases and at J to 4 bases, leaving 8 bases not matched to a gene. Germline values: CDR1 LGHNA, CDR2 YSLEER. This chain's CDR3 is CASSQDVGRGPYEQYF. The CDR3 DNA sequence: TGCGCCAGCAGCCAAGATGTGGGCAGGGGGCCTTACGAGCAGTACTTC.

The gene calls are TRBV27 and TRBJ2-5; 7 bases are a match to TRBD2. After removal of 5 bases from V and 0 bases from J, the junction contained 15 bases not matched to a gene. This CDR3 spans 18 amino acids. CDR1 is MNHEY, CDR2 SMNVEV, per germline (reference sequence). In DNA, the CDR3 is TGTGCCAGCAGTCCAGAGTTCAAGCGGGAAGCTTACCAAGAGACCCAGTACTTC. It encodes CASSPEFKREAYQETQYF.

The chain is built from TRBV6-5 and TRBJ2-7; D is possibly TRBD2 (6 bases). V was pared by 6 bases and J by 6 bases, with 24 bases between. CDR3 length equals 16 residues. From germline, CDR1 is MNHEY and CDR2 SVGAGI. CDR3 residues: CASRYLTGTPLGEQYF. The DNA for the CDR3 is TGTGCCAGCAGATACCTAACCGGGACTCCCCTCGGCGAGCAGTACTTC.

The chain recombines TRBV7-2 with TRBJ1-4; D unclear. The CDR3 sequence is 15 residues long. Trimming left V 2 bases short and J 4 bases short, with 11 bases between. The germline V gene encodes CDR1 SGHTA and CDR2 FQGNSA. The CDR3: CASSLRNSYNEKLFF. The DNA for the CDR3 is TGTGCCAGCAGCTTAAGGAACAGCTATAATGAAAAACTGTTTTTT.

About this clone: A junction end diverges from the germline sequence, so it may reflect a read error. This sample includes further DNA sequences coding for the same CDR3. This rearrangement joins TRBV7-9 to TRBJ2-7; 13 bases match TRBD2. CDR1 and CDR2 from the germline V gene are SEHNR and FQNEAQ (reference sequence). CDR3 length equals 15 residues. The CDR3 protein is CASSFPLAGGDEQYF. DNA of the CDR3: TGCGCCAGCAGCTTCCCACTAGCGGGAGGGGACGAGCAGTACTTC.